The TCR beta chain described here comes from a study of neurological immune-mediated disorders. Regarding the study as a whole: Private repertoires in all groups were suggested by the finding that expanded clones across subjects shared no CDR3 amino acid sequences.

The team produced cDNA through 5'RACE using 10-nucleotide random UMIs. TCRdb passed the 5' RACE reads through MiXCR, listing each CDR3 protein once. The data show about 48,000 distinct CDR3 sequences, 10% seen once. This clonotype occurred many times. Antigen unknown. Sequencing used PBMCs. The clonotype was recovered from a woman in her thirties or forties with HTLV-1-associated myelopathy (HAM/TSP).

Here the CDR3 DNA reads TGTGCCAGCAGCTTACAGCTAGCGGGGTCATCCTACGAGCAGTACTTC. Translating it yields CASSLQLAGSSYEQYF. The chain recombines TRBV7-8 with TRBJ2-7; 9 positions agree with TRBD2. This CDR3 contains 16 residues. In germline, CDR1 is SGHVS, CDR2 FQNEAQ. V dropped 2 bases and J dropped 1; count of bases not matched to a gene: 6.